This T cell receptor (beta chain) is drawn from a study of blood T cell repertoires in COVID-19. In the authors' methods: Using reference gene primer amplification, nucleated cell counts were estimated. Using immunoSEQ multiplex PCR, the repertoire was profiled, and TCRdb retains in-frame clones only, with some absent. D and trimming come from the DNA, and the V and J calls and clone size come from that table. The top ten clones hold around 13% of a sample with tens of thousands of clones, around 89% of them seen once. Unmatched junction bases numbered 3, after V lost 3 bases and J lost 2 bases. The CDR3 extends over 16 amino acids. Germline V gene lookup returns CDR1 SGHTA and CDR2 FQGNSA.

The rearrangement links TRBV7-2 to TRBJ2-2; 10 nucleotides agree with TRBD2. This receptor was taken from a man between 65 and 85 years old with active or convalescent COVID-19. Source material: peripheral blood. The CDR3 loop is CASSFTSGANTGELFF. CDR3 bases: TGTGCCAGCAGCTTTACTAGCGGGGCAAACACCGGGGAGCTGTTTTTT.